Sequencing of this TCR beta chain was carried out in a study of cytomegalovirus exposure and HLA in healthy donors. Study-level findings and limits: A previous analysis found most TCR beta V segments productive roughly 90% or roughly 30% of the time. DRB1 had the most TCR associations and HLA-C the fewest, a later analysis found, with rates varying by HLA locus.

With 60 Vbeta and 13 Jbeta primers, the PCR was carried out. The assay was immunoSEQ multiplex PCR, and TCRdb's table has in-frame clones only and misses some. The data show around 130,000 clones, around 86% seen once. Of note for this clone: Its antigen remains unknown.

This CDR3 spans 14 amino acids. Germline assignment: CDR1 SNHLY and CDR2 FYNNEI. The germline V and J ends were trimmed by 2 bases and 7 bases, with 14 bases remaining between them. Sample: PBMCs. This receptor was identified in a man aged 30 to 39 in good health and CMV-seronegative. The chain is built from TRBV2 and TRBJ2-5, with D perhaps matching TRBD2 (6 bases). The CDR3 coding sequence is TGTGCCAGCAGTGAAAACCCGGGGCGGGGGACCCAGTACTTC. Translation: CASSENPGRGTQYF.